This entry features one T cell receptor beta chain sequence. The data were obtained in a study of T cells of healthy individuals. One entry per CDR3 protein, called by TCRdb with MiXCR from the 5' RACE reads. The sample yields about 96,000 distinct CDR3 sequences, 17% seen once. The CDR3 is 17 residues long. V gave up 0 bases and J gave up 4 bases, with 16 bases separating them. Germline V gene lookup returns CDR1 LGHNA and CDR2 YSLEER. The chain joins TRBV4-3 to TRBJ1-3; no clear D. The clonotype originates from a human donor in good health. CDR3 loop: CASSQDQGRVGGNTIYF. In DNA form, the CDR3 reads TGCGCCAGCAGCCAAGATCAAGGACGGGTCGGGGGAAACACCATATATTTT.